This note documents a single T cell receptor beta chain sequence. No antigen is known for it. The data stem from a study of vaccination effects on CD4 cells after COVID-19. Study details: Each participant was given two doses of one vaccine (BNT162b2 or mRNA-1273). Study outcomes and limitations: A shortage of convalescent patients and an absence of early post-infection timepoints characterized the study. Just 1 of 255 vaccine-induced clones in healthy recipients was cross-reactive.

V was cut by 1 base and J by 5 bases, with 8 bases left in between. Germline CDR1 is SGHTA and CDR2 is FQGNSA. This CDR3 region has 14 residues. After expansion with viral peptide pools in the ViraFEST assay, antigen-specific CD4+ T cells were sequenced. It was after 10 days of culture that CD4+ T cells were isolated. Recipients of the vaccine had no prior SARS-CoV-2 infection and negative nucleocapsid antibodies. Measured with immunoSEQ multiplex PCR; TCRdb has only the in-frame clones, and not every one. The sample holds 60,000 to 65,000 clones, roughly 80% seen once. Source: CD4+ T cells from PBMCs cultured with HCoV-OC43 spike peptides, taken before COVID-19 vaccination. Subset: HCoV-OC43 spike overlapping peptide pool stimulation. The sequence derives from a human donor who received a COVID-19 vaccine. The chain employs TRBV7-2 and TRBJ2-2, with D maybe TRBD1 (5 bases). The CDR3 region is CASSLGGSTGELFF. The CDR3 coding sequence is TGTGCCAGCAGCTTAGGGGGCAGTACCGGGGAGCTGTTTTTT. Full variable domain (remainder filled in from reference TRBV7-2 and TRBJ2-2): GAGVSQSPSNKVTEKGKDVELRCDPISGHTALYWYRQSLGQGLEFLIYFQGNSAPDKSGLPSDRFSAERTGGSVSTLTIQRTQQEDSAVYLCASSLGGSTGELFFGEGSRLTVL.